This T cell receptor beta chain was documented in a study of shared clonotypes between healthy human individuals. The V end lost 0 bases, the J end lost 5 bases, and 11 bases lay between the germline ends. The germline V gene has CDR1 SGHTS and CDR2 YDEGEE. This CDR3 comprises 15 residues. A remark on this clone: Antigen unknown.

At the deep level, the assay was run. TCRdb keeps only in-frame clones here, not all; method: immunoSEQ multiplex PCR. The data contain nearly 1,000,000 clones, about three quarters of them singletons. Whole-study results and caveats: Tissues were not sampled, only blood, and their repertoires likely differ. In the sorted subsets, rarefaction showed sequencing was incomplete despite large depth.

The receptor comes from a man aged 18 to 29 in good health. The specimen was memory CD4+ T cells sorted from blood. Indicated subset: CD45RA-negative fraction. The rearrangement links TRBV5-8 to TRBJ2-2; weak D call: TRBD1 (6 bases). The CDR3 coding sequence is TGTGCCAGCAGCTTGGGTACAGGGAGAACCGGGGAGCTGTTTTTT. Protein product: CASSLGTGRTGELFF.